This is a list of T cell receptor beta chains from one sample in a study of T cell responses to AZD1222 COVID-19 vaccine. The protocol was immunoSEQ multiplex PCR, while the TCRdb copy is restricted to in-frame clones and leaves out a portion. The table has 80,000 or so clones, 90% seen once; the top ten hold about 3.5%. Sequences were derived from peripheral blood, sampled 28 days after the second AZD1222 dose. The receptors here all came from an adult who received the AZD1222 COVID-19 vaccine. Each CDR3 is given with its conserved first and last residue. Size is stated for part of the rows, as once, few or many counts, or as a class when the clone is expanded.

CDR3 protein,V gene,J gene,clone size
CASSSSRMGYGYTF,TRBV9,TRBJ1-2,once
CAWNRQGSYSYTF,TRBV30,TRBJ1-2,.
CASSQGAGSYGYTF,TRBV7-9,TRBJ1-2,.
CASSPDRYGYTF,TRBV28,TRBJ1-2,.
CASSRTDPYGYTF,TRBV3-1/TRBV3-2,TRBJ1-2,.
CASSAAGRLNTIYF,TRBV19,TRBJ1-3,.
CASSFMSNTEAFF,TRBV5-5,TRBJ1-1,.
CASSSQENQPQHF,TRBV11-2,TRBJ1-5,.
CASSQGNVEGVIF,TRBV3-1/TRBV3-2,TRBJ1-2,.
CSARDEWAETF,TRBV20-1,TRBJ2-7,.
CASSLAGKDQPQHF,TRBV5-4,TRBJ1-5,.
CASSPGRYEQYF,TRBV12-3/TRBV12-4,TRBJ2-7,.
CASSESVRGSYEQYF,TRBV6-1,TRBJ2-7,.
CASMAASGNTIYF,TRBV3-1/TRBV3-2,TRBJ1-3,.
CASSSFQGDNSPLHF,TRBV5-1,TRBJ1-6,.
CASSPEGAGGPKETQYF,TRBV11-3,TRBJ2-5,.
CASWYSNTEAFF,TRBV2,TRBJ1-1,.
CASSWAPGDEQYF,TRBV11-3,TRBJ2-7,.
CASSPSRVQETQYF,TRBV7-8,TRBJ2-5,.
CASSYSMGLDYEQYF,TRBV6-5,TRBJ2-7,.
CASSKDRGEGYTF,TRBV12-3/TRBV12-4,TRBJ1-2,.
CASSLVTEASYGYTF,TRBV7-8,TRBJ1-2,.
CASSLRFGTTFYEQYF,TRBV5-8,TRBJ2-7,.
CASSRTSGDFRGTQYF,TRBV19,TRBJ2-5,.
CASSYSHSYGYTF,TRBV6-5,TRBJ1-2,.
CASSIMGATEAFF,TRBV19,TRBJ1-1,.
CASSPTGVGTEAFF,TRBV6-5,TRBJ1-1,.
CASSWGGGGGYGYTF,TRBV27,TRBJ1-2,.
CASSQEGGAPSTIYF,TRBV3-1/TRBV3-2,TRBJ1-3,.
CASSFQETQYF,TRBV7-6,TRBJ2-5,.
CASSPRLAGEETQYF,TRBV5-5,TRBJ2-5,.
CASSVDGSVAHQPQHF,TRBV9,TRBJ1-5,.
CASSLQQGGNTEAFF,TRBV5-1,TRBJ1-1,.
CASSQNTEGSSYEQYF,TRBV5-1,TRBJ2-7,.
CAWASGGSYNEQFF,TRBV30,TRBJ2-1,.
CASSADRGDSPLHF,TRBV6-4,TRBJ1-6,.
CASSLGAASMGGYTF,TRBV7-9,TRBJ1-2,.
CASSRTNTGELFF,TRBV6-4,TRBJ2-2,.
CASSQLGQEAYGYTF,TRBV3-1/TRBV3-2,TRBJ1-2,.
CAISRSMGQGSINYGYTF,TRBV10-3,TRBJ1-2,.
CAWGLAGTPSYNEQFF,TRBV30,TRBJ2-1,.
CASSLNGQGNSPLHF,TRBV7-3,TRBJ1-6,few
CASSGADVTNYGYTF,TRBV19,TRBJ1-2,.
CASSRFQGDEQYF,TRBV4-1,TRBJ2-7,.
CASSYGTGFHTF,TRBV6-5,TRBJ1-2,.
CASGLVLLLAGGGTGELFF,TRBV12-5,TRBJ2-2,.
CASSLSRASDTQYF,TRBV11-3,TRBJ2-3,few
CASSPGGRSGANVLTF,TRBV7-3,TRBJ2-6,once
CASSQEEGTLSGELFF,TRBV4-1,TRBJ2-2,.
CASSLLGFQETQYF,TRBV5-4,TRBJ2-5,.
CASSQETATTDTQYF,TRBV4-1,TRBJ2-3,.
CASSQWTVGTGELFF,TRBV18,TRBJ2-2,.
CASSYLRAGELFF,TRBV6-5,TRBJ2-2,.